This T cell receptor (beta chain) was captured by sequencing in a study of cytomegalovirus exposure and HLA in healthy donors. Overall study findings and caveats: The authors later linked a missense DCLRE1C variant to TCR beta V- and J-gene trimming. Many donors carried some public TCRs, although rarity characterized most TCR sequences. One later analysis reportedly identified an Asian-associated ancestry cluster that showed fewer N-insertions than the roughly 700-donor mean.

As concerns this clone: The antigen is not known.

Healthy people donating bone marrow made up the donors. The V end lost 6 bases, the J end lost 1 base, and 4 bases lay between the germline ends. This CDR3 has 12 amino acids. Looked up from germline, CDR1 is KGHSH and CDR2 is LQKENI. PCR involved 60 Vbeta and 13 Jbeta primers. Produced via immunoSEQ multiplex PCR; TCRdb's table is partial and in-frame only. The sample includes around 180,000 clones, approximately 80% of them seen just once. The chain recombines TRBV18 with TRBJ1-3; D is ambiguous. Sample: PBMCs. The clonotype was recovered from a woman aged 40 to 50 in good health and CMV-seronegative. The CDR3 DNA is TGTGCCAGCTCGGAGTCTGGAAACACCATATATTTT. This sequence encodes CASSESGNTIYF.